The 21 T cell receptor beta chains below come from one sample, sequenced in a study of T cells in women clearing cervical HPV infection (dated by TCRdb to 2017 to 2018). Preparation of the library involved the immunoSEQ multiplex PCR assay. TCRdb obtained this table from immuneACCESS and retained in-frame rearrangements with V and J assigned. These tables miss some clones; where compared with another copy, unresolved V genes account for less than half of the shortfall, and the remainder is unexplained. In this sample's table one finds approximately 30,000 clones. The ten largest clones add up to 3.7% of the sample. Sequences were obtained from blood buffy coat. These receptor sequences come from a woman aged 18 to 75 with a cervical HPV16 infection that either progressed to CIN3+ or cleared (not recorded which).

As regards this clone: With the read ending 3 residues before the CDR3 end, the germline J gene is used to fill in that end. The V gene is TRBV18, the J gene TRBJ2-4; weak D call: TRBD1 (6 bases). Germline lookup yields CDR1 KGHSH and CDR2 LQKENI. The CDR3 is 14 residues long. The CDR3 is CASSPTGPGYGQYF. The sequenced part of the CDR3 DNA is TGTGCCAGCTCACCGACAGGTCCGGGGTATGGT.

Comment on this clone: The read falls 3 residues short of the CDR3 end, and the missing part is taken from the germline J gene. This sequence joins TRBV5-6 and TRBJ2-5; 7 positions match TRBD2. The V gene's germline CDR1 is SGHDT and CDR2 YYEEEE. CDR3 length: 14 amino acids. With V trimmed by 0 bases and J by 2 bases, 1 base remained unmatched. CDR3 bases read: TGTGCCAGCAGCTTGGTACTAGCGCAAGAGACC. It encodes CASSLVLAQET. The full CDR3 sequence reads CASSLVLAQETQYF. The whole variable domain, filled in from reference TRBV5-6 and TRBJ2-5, reads DAGVTQSPTHLIKTRGQQVTLRCSPKSGHDTVSWYQQALGQGPQFIFQYYEEEERQRGNFPDRFSGHQFPNYSSELNVNALLLGDSALYLCASSLVLAQETQYFGPGTRLLVL.

The DNA read from the CDR3 is TGTGCCTGGAGTCCGGCGGGGGCGACG. It codes for CAWSPAGAT. The CDR3 in its entirety is CAWSPAGATQYF. This chain uses TRBV30 with TRBJ2-3; possible D gene TRBD2, 7 bases. The read ends 3 residues shy of where the CDR3 ends; the end is completed using the germline J gene. This CDR3 has 12 amino acids. Germline V gene data show CDR1 as GTSNPN and CDR2 as SVGIG (reference sequence).

Regarding this clone: The sequenced fragment ends 3 residues before the CDR3 boundary, so the rest is inferred from the germline J gene. V gene TRBV20-1 combines with J gene TRBJ2-7, with D perhaps TRBD1 (5 bases). The length of the CDR3 is 14 residues. V lost 6 bases, J lost 2 bases, and 17 bases lay in between. Per germline, CDR1 DFQATT and CDR2 SNEGSKA (reference sequence). The CDR3 spells CSASIPRGTYEQYF. The covered CDR3 bases are TGCAGTGCATCGATCCCAAGGGGCACCTACGAG.

With regard to this clone: The read halts 3 residues ahead of the CDR3 end, with the missing end drawn from the germline J gene. V and J are TRBV2 and TRBJ2-7, with 9 bases aligning to TRBD1. V shed 3 bases, J shed 5 bases, and the junction held 5 bases outside the gene matches. CDR3 length: 14 residues. The germline gives CDR1 SNHLY, CDR2 FYNNEI. CDR3 sequence reads: CASSDGTGPHEQYF. The covered CDR3 bases are TGTGCCAGCAGTGACGGGACAGGGCCCCACGAG.

Concerning this clone itself: The CDR3 end falls 3 residues outside the read, so it is completed with the germline J gene. The chain carries TRBV2 and TRBJ1-2; 7 bases map to TRBD1. Per germline, CDR1 SNHLY and CDR2 FYNNEI. This CDR3 is built from 15 residues. V shed 5 bases and J 1 base; nucleotides not matched to a gene: 7. The CDR3 spells CASSKTGVLNYGYTF. CDR3 DNA (partial): TGTGCCAGCAGTAAAACAGGGGTTCTTAACTATGGC. Full variable domain (missing parts from reference TRBV2 and TRBJ1-2): EPEVTQTPSHQVTQMGQEVILRCVPISNHLYFYWYRQILGQKVEFLVSFYNNEISEKSEIFDDQFSVERPDGSNFTLKIRSTKLEDSAMYFCASSKTGVLNYGYTFGSGTRLTVV.

To note about this clone: The sequence runs out 3 residues before the end of the CDR3; the remainder is reconstructed from the germline J gene. The chain recombines TRBV14 with TRBJ2-7, with 8 bases lining up with TRBD1. The CDR3 length is 13 residues. V shed 6 bases, J shed 2 bases, and the junction held 3 bases outside the gene matches. Looked up from germline, CDR1 is SGHDN and CDR2 is FVKESK. CDR3 bases read: TGTGCCAGCAGACCGACAGGGGCCTACGAG. Protein sequence: CASRPTGAYE. The whole CDR3 sequence is CASRPTGAYEQYF.

This clone is identified as medium-sized (0.01 to 0.1%) from frequency. From the germline J gene comes the end of the CDR3, since the read stops 3 residues before it. The rearrangement links TRBV7-2 to TRBJ1-4, with D possibly being TRBD1 (6 bases). Per the germline V gene, CDR1 is SGHTA and CDR2 is FQGNSA. Between the trimmed V and J ends, which lost 5 bases and 7 bases, there was a span of 17 bases. This CDR3 spans 15 amino acids. CDR3 DNA (partial): TGTGCCAGCAGCCCCCCGGGACACCAATCTGAAAAA. It specifies CASSPPGHQSEK. From start to end, the CDR3 is CASSPPGHQSEKLFF.

Regarding this clone: The observed sequence ends 3 residues before the CDR3 terminus, with the missing tail filled in from the germline J gene. V gene TRBV4-2 combines with J gene TRBJ1-2; TRBD1 agrees at 8 bases. The J segment lost 3 bases and the V segment lost 1 base, leaving 4 bases of the junction unmatched. CDR1 is LGHNA, CDR2 YNFKEQ, per germline. The CDR3 runs to 15 residues. Here the CDR3 reads CASSQGDRGDYGYTF. The covered CDR3 bases are TGTGCCAGCAGCCAAGGAGACAGGGGTGACTATGGC.

In regard to this clone: The read ends 3 residues early relative to the CDR3; the germline J gene fills the gap. The rearrangement links TRBV19 to TRBJ1-4; D call uncertain. The CDR3 consists of 14 residues. V was trimmed by 3 bases and J by 3 bases, leaving 8 bases between them. Germline-derived CDR1 and CDR2 are LNHDA and SQIVND (reference sequence). The chain's CDR3 is CASSMQVPNEKLFF. The CDR3 bases that were read are TGTGCCAGTAGTATGCAGGTTCCTAATGAAAAA.

The CDR3 is CASSYRMNSYEQYF. The sequenced CDR3 bases are TGTGCCAGTAGTTACAGGATGAACTCCTACGAG. This chain links TRBV19 with TRBJ2-7, with D tentatively TRBD1 (5 bases). The read terminates 3 residues ahead of where the CDR3 ends, so the germline J gene completes it. Trimming pared 5 bases from V and 0 bases from J, leaving 11 bases between. In germline, CDR1 is LNHDA, CDR2 SQIVND (reference sequence). There are 14 residues in the CDR3.

A note on this clone: The read is 3 residues too short to cover the CDR3 end, so that end is filled in from the germline J gene. This sequence joins TRBV13 and TRBJ1-5; D not certain. The CDR3 totals 14 residues. Germline-derived CDR1 and CDR2 are PRHDT and FYEKMQ (reference sequence). Trimming took 4 bases from V and 6 from J, leaving 13 bases between them. The CDR3 sequence: CASSSPPPVQPQHF. The covered CDR3 bases are TGTGCCAGCAGCTCCCCCCCACCAGTTCAGCCC.

Turning to this clone: The sequenced fragment ends 3 residues before the CDR3 boundary, so the rest is inferred from the germline J gene. The V and J genes are TRBV19 and TRBJ2-7; 8 bases align to TRBD1. Germline trimming cut 4 bases from V and 2 bases from J; bases unmatched to any gene: 7. From germline, CDR1 is LNHDA and CDR2 SQIVND (reference sequence). The CDR3 consists of 15 residues. The DNA read from the CDR3 is TGTGCCAGTAGTACGCCCACGACAGGGGCCTACGAG. This gives the protein CASSTPTTGAYE. The CDR3 reads in full as CASSTPTTGAYEQYF.

Note on this clone: The read ends 3 residues before the CDR3 terminus; that terminus is restored from the germline J gene. The chain uses TRBV5-1 and TRBJ1-6; 7 nucleotides align to TRBD1. The germline V gene encodes CDR1 SGHRS and CDR2 YFSETQ. CDR3 size: 15 residues. CDR3 DNA (partial): TGCGCCAGCAGCCGCAGCCGGGACAGATTTTCTCCC. Residues: CASSRSRDRFSP. The whole CDR3 reads CASSRSRDRFSPLHF.

As for this clone: The missing CDR3 end, 3 residues past where the read stops, is filled in from the germline J gene. V is TRBV5-1 and J is TRBJ1-1; a weak D match, TRBD1 (5 bases). Looked up from germline, CDR1 is SGHRS and CDR2 is YFSETQ. This CDR3 comprises 12 residues. This CDR3 reads CASSLAEGKAFF. CDR3 DNA, as far as it was read: TGCGCCAGCAGCTTGGCTGAGGGGAAA.

Concerning this clone itself: Read coverage stops 3 residues before the CDR3 terminus; the germline J gene supplies the remainder. This chain joins TRBV20-1 and TRBJ2-5, with TRBD2 identical over 9 bases. The V gene's germline CDR1 is DFQATT and CDR2 SNEGSKA (reference sequence). The CDR3 sequence is 15 residues long. J was trimmed by 2 bases and V by 0 bases; bases with no gene match: 4. The CDR3 bases that were read are TGCAGTGCTAGAGAGGAGCGGGGGGAACAAGAGACC. Encoded protein: CSAREERGEQET. The whole CDR3 reads CSAREERGEQETQYF.

Notes on this clone: The CDR3 end is not reached by the read, which stops 3 residues before it; the germline J gene fills it in. This sequence joins TRBV7-9 and TRBJ1-4, with 9 bases matching TRBD1. Germline lookup yields CDR1 SEHNR and CDR2 FQNEAQ (reference sequence). The CDR3 consists of 14 residues. With 5 bases clipped from V and 6 bases from J, the junction kept 4 bases outside the gene matches. The CDR3 DNA, read in part, is TGTGCCAGCAGCCAGGGACAGGGTGATGAAAAA. Encoded protein: CASSQGQGDEK. The whole CDR3 protein reads CASSQGQGDEKLFF.

With regard to this clone: Read data end 3 residues before the CDR3 end; the end is taken from the germline J gene. This rearrangement joins TRBV6-1 to TRBJ1-5; D gene uncertain. The CDR3 runs to 14 residues. V gave up 2 bases and J gave up 3 bases, with 8 bases separating them. CDR1 MNHNS and CDR2 SASEGT come from the germline V gene. CDR3 amino acids: CASSEFQVNQPQHF. The CDR3 DNA, read in part, is TGTGCCAGCAGTGAATTCCAGGTCAATCAGCCC.

A note on this clone: The read terminates 3 residues before the CDR3 end, so the remaining end is supplied by the germline J gene. The chain is built from TRBV20-1 and TRBJ1-1, with D tentatively TRBD1 (5 bases). CDR3 length: 14 residues. Germline V CDR1 and CDR2: DFQATT, SNEGSKA (reference sequence). V was clipped by 0 bases and J by 1 base, with 9 bases between them. CDR3: CSARDGATNTEAFF. The covered CDR3 bases are TGCAGTGCTAGAGATGGGGCGACGAACACTGAA.

About this clone itself: The read terminates 3 residues before the CDR3 end, so the remaining end is supplied by the germline J gene. This chain uses TRBV19 with TRBJ2-1; TRBD2 aligns across 7 bases. Trimming at V came to 9 bases and at J to 7 bases, leaving 9 bases not matched to a gene. The CDR3 contains 13 residues. CDR1 and CDR2 (germline): LNHDA, SQIVND (reference sequence). The CDR3 sequence: CASRGGGGNEQFF. The CDR3 DNA, read in part, is TGTGCCAGCCGTGGTGGGGGGGGGAATGAG.

About this clone: The read falls 3 residues short of the CDR3 end, and the missing part is taken from the germline J gene. This chain links TRBV7-9 with TRBJ2-2; TRBD1 matches 9 bases. Germline lookup yields CDR1 SEHNR and CDR2 FQNEAQ (reference sequence). The CDR3 is 14 residues long. The CDR3 bases that were read are TGTGCCAGTTCACCGACAGGGGGAAATTCACCG. Translating gives CASSPTGGNSP. The whole CDR3 sequence reads CASSPTGGNSPLFF.